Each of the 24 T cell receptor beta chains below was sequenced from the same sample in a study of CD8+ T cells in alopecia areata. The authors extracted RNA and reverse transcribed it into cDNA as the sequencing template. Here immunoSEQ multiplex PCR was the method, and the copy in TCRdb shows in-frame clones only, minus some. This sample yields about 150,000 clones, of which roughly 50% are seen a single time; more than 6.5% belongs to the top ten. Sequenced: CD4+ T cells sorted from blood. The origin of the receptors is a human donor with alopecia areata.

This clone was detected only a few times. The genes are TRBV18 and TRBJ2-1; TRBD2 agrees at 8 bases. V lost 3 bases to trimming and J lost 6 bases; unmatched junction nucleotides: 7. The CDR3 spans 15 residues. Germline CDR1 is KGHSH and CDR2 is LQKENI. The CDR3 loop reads CASSPGLVLVNEQFF. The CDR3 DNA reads TGTGCCAGCTCACCGGGACTAGTGCTCGTCAATGAGCAGTTCTTC.

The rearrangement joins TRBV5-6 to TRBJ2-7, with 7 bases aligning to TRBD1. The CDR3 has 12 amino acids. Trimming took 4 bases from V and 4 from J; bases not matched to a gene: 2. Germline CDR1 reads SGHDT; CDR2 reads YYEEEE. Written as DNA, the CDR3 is TGTGCCAGCAGCCCGGGACAGTACGAGCAGTACTTC. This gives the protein CASSPGQYEQYF.

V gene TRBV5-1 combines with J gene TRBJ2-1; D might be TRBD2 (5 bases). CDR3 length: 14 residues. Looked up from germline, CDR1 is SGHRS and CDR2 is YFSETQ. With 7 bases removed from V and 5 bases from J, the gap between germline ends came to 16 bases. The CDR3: CASAPRTDNNEQFF. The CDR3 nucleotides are TGCGCCAGCGCGCCAAGGACTGATAACAATGAGCAGTTCTTC.

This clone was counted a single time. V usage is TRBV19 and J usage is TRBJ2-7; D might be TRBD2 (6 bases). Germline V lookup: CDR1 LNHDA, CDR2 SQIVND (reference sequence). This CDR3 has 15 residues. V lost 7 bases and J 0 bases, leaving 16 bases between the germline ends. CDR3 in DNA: TGTGCCAGTATGACCGGGGCGGGGACCTCCTACGAGCAGTACTTC. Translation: CASMTGAGTSYEQYF.

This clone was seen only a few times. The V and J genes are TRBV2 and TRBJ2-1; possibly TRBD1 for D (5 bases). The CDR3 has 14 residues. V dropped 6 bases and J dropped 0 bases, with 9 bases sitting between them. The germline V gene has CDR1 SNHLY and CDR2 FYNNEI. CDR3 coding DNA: TGTGCCAGCAGGGCTAGGGGCTCCTACAATGAGCAGTTCTTC. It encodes CASRARGSYNEQFF.

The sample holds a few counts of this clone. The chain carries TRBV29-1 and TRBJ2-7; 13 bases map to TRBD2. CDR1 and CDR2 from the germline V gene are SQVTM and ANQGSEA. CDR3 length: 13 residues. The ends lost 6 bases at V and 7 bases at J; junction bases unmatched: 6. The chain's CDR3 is CSVGTSGMGEQYF. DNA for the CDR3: TGCAGCGTCGGGACTAGCGGGATGGGGGAGCAGTACTTC.

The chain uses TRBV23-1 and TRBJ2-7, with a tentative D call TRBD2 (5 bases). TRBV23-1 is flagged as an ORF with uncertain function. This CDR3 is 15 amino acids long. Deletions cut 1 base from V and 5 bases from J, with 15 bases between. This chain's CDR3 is CASSQCAGVAHEQYF. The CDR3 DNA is TGCGCCAGCAGTCAATGTGCCGGGGTTGCACACGAGCAGTACTTC.

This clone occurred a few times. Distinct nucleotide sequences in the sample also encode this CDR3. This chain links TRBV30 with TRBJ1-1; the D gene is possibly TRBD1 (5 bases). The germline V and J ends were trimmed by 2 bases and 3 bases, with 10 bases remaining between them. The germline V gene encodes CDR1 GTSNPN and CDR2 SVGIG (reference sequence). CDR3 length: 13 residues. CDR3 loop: CAWSPRGDTEAFF. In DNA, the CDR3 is TGTGCCTGGAGTCCAAGGGGAGACACTGAAGCTTTCTTT.

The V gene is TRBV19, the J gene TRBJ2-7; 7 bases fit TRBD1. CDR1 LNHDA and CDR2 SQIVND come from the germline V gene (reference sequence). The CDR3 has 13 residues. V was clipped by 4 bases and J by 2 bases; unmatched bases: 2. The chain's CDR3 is CASSRQGAYEQYF. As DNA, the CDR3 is TGTGCCAGTAGTAGACAGGGAGCCTACGAGCAGTACTTC. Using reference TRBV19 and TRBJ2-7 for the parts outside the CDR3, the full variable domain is DGGITQSPKYLFRKEGQNVTLSCEQNLNHDAMYWYRQDPGQGLRLIYYSQIVNDFQKGDIAEGYSVSREKKESFPLTVTSAQKNPTAFYLCASSRQGAYEQYFGPGTRLTVT.

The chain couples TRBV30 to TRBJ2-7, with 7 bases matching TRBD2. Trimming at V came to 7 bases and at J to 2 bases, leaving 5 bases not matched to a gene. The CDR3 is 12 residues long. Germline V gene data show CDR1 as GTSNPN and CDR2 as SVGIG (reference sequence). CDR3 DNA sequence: TGTGCCTCGCGGGGGTCCCCCTACGAGCAGTACTTC. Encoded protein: CASRGSPYEQYF.

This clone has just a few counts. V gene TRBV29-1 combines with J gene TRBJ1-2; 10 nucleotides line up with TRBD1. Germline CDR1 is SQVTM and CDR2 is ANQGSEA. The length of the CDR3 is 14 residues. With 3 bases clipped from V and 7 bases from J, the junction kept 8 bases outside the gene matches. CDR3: CSVEKTGGVSGYTF. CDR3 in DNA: TGCAGCGTTGAGAAGACAGGGGGCGTCAGTGGCTACACCTTC.

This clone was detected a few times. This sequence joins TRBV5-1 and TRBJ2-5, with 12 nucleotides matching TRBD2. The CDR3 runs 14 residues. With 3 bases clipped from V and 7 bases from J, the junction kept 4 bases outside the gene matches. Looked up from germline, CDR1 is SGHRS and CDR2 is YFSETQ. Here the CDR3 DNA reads TGCGCCAGCAGCTATCCTAGCGGGAGGGGGACCCAGTACTTC. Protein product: CASSYPSGRGTQYF. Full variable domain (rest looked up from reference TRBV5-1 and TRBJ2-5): KAGVTQTPRYLIKTRGQQVTLSCSPISGHRSVSWYQQTPGQGLQFLFEYFSETQRNKGNFPGRFSGRQFSNSRSEMNVSTLELGDSALYLCASSYPSGRGTQYFGPGTRLLVL.

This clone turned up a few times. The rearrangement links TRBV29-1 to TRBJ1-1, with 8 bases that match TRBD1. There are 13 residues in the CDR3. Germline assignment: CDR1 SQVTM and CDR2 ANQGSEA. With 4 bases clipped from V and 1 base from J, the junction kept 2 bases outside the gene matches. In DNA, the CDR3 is TGCAGCGTTGCAGACAGGGGGAACACTGAAGCTTTCTTT. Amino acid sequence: CSVADRGNTEAFF.

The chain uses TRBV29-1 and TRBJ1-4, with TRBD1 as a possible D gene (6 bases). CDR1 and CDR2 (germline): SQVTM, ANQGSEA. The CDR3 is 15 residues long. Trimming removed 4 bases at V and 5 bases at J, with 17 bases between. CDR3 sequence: CSVVGGARRNEKLFF. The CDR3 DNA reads TGCAGCGTTGTTGGGGGGGCGCGAAGGAATGAAAAACTGTTTTTT.

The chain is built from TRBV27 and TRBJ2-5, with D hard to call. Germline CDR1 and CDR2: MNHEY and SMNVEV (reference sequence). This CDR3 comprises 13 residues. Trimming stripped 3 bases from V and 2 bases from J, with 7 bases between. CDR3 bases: TGTGCCAGCAGTTTGTACATACAAGAGACCCAGTACTTC. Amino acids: CASSLYIQETQYF.

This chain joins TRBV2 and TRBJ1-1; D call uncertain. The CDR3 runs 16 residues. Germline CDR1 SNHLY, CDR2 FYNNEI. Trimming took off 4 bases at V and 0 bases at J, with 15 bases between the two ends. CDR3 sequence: CASSAGMQTLNTEAFF. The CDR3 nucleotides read TGTGCCAGCAGTGCGGGGATGCAGACTCTGAACACTGAAGCTTTCTTT.

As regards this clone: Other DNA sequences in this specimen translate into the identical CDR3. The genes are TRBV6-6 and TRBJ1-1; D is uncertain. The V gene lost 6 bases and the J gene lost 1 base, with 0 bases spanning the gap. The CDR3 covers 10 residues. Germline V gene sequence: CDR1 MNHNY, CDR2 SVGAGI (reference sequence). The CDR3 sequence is CASRNTEAFF. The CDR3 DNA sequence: TGTGCCAGCAGGAACACTGAAGCTTTCTTT.

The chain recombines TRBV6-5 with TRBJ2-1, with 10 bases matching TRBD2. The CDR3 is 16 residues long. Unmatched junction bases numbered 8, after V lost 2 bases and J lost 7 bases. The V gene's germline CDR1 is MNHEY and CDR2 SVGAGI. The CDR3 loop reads CASSYRSGRFRNEQFF. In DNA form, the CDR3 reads TGTGCCAGCAGTTACCGTAGCGGGAGGTTTAGGAATGAGCAGTTCTTC.

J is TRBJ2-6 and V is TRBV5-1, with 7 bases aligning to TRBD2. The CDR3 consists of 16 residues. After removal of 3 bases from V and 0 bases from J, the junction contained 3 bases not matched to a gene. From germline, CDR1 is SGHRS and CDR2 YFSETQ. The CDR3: CASSSSGGSGANVLTF. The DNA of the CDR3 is TGCGCCAGCAGCTCTAGCGGAGGCTCTGGGGCCAACGTCCTGACTTTC.

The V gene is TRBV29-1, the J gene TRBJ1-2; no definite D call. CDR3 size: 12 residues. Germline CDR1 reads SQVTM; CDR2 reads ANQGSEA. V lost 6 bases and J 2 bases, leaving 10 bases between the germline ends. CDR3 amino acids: CSVMTENYGYTF. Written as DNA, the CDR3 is TGCAGCGTAATGACCGAGAACTATGGCTACACCTTC.

CDR3 DNA sequence: TGTGCCAGCAGCGAAGACGGGGGAGTGGCTGGGGCCAACGTCCTGACTTTC. This encodes CASSEDGGVAGANVLTF. This chain joins TRBV9 and TRBJ2-6; D may be TRBD2 (6 bases). Germline values: CDR1 SGDLS, CDR2 YYNGEE. The CDR3 has 17 residues. V was trimmed by 3 bases and J by 2 bases, leaving 15 bases between them. Full variable domain (remainder filled in from reference TRBV9 and TRBJ2-6): DSGVTQTPKHLITATGQRVTLRCSPRSGDLSVYWYQQSLDQGLQFLIQYYNGEERAKGNILERFSAQQFPDLHSELNLSSLELGDSALYFCASSEDGGVAGANVLTFGAGSRLTVL.

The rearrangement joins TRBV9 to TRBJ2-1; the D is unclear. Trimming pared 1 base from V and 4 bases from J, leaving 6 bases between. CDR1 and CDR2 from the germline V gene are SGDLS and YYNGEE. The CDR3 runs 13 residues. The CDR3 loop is CASSVSPYNEQFF. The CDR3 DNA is TGTGCCAGCAGCGTATCACCTTACAATGAGCAGTTCTTC. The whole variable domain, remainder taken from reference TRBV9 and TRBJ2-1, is DSGVTQTPKHLITATGQRVTLRCSPRSGDLSVYWYQQSLDQGLQFLIQYYNGEERAKGNILERFSAQQFPDLHSELNLSSLELGDSALYFCASSVSPYNEQFFGPGTRLTVL.

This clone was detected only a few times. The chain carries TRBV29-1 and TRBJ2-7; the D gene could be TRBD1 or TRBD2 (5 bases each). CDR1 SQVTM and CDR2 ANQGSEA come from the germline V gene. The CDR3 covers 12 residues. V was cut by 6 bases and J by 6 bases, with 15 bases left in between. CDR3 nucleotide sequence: TGCAGCGTAAGCGAGGGACCCTCCGAGCAGTACTTC. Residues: CSVSEGPSEQYF.

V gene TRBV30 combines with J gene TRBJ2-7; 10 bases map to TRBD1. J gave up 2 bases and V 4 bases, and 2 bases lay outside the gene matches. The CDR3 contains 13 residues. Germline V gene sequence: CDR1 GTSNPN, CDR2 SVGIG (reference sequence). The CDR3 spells CAWKGQGPYEQYF. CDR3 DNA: TGTGCCTGGAAGGGACAGGGGCCCTACGAGCAGTACTTC.